The source of this T cell receptor (beta chain) is a study of monozygotic twins with inflammatory bowel disease. CDR1 and CDR2 from the germline V gene are LNHNV and YYDKDF (reference sequence). The CDR3 sequence is 16 residues long. Reprocessing the 5' RACE reads, TCRdb reports a single entry for every CDR3 protein and omits DNA. This sample contains fewer than 400,000 distinct CDR3 sequences. Material: blood. The TCR originated in a human donor with ulcerative colitis or Crohn's disease, or a healthy co-twin of an affected twin (not recorded which). This chain links TRBV15 with TRBJ2-1; TCRdb calls TRBD2, which cannot be checked without DNA. Here the CDR3 reads CATSRPASGGVREQFF.